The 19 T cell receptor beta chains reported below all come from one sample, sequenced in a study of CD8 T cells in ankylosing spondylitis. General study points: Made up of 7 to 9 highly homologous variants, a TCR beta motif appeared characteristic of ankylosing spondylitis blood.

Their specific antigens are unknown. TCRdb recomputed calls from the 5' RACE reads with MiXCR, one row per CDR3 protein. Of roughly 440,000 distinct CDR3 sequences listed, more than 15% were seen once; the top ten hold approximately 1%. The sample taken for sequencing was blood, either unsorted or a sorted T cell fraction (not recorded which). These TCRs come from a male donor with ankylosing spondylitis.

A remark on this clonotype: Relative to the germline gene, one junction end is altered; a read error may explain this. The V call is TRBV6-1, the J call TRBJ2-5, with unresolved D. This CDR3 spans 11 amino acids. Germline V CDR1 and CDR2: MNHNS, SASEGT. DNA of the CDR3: TGTGCCAGCAGGGCCCTCGAGATCCAGTACTTC. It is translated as CASRALEIQYF.

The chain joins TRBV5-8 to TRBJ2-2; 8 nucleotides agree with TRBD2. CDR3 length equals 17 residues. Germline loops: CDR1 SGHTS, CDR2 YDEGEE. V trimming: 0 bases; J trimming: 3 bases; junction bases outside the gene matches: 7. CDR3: CASSLALLAEDTGELFF. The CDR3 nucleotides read TGTGCCAGCAGCTTGGCCTTACTAGCGGAGGACACCGGGGAGCTGTTTTTT.

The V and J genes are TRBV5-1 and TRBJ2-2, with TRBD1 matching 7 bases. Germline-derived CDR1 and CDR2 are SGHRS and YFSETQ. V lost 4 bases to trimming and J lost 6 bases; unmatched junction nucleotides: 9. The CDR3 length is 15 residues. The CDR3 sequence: CASSPLTGWAGELFF. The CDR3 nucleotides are TGCGCCAGCAGCCCGCTGACAGGGTGGGCCGGGGAGCTGTTTTTT. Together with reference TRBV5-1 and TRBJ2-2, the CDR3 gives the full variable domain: KAGVTQTPRYLIKTRGQQVTLSCSPISGHRSVSWYQQTPGQGLQFLFEYFSETQRNKGNFPGRFSGRQFSNSRSEMNVSTLELGDSALYLCASSPLTGWAGELFFGEGSRLTVL.

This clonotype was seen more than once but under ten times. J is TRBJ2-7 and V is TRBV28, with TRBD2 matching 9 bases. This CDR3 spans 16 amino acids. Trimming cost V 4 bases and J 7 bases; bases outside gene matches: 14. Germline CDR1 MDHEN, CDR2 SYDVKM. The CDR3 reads CASSSSWSGRPREQYF. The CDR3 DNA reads TGTGCCAGCAGTTCCTCGTGGAGCGGGAGGCCTCGAGAGCAGTACTTC.

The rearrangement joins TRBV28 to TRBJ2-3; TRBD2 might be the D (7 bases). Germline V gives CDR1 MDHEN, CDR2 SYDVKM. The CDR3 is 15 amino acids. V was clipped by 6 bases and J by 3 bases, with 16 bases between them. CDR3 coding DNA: TGTGCCAGCAGCCCCGGGGGGCGTCGAACAGATACGCAGTATTTT. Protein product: CASSPGGRRTDTQYF.

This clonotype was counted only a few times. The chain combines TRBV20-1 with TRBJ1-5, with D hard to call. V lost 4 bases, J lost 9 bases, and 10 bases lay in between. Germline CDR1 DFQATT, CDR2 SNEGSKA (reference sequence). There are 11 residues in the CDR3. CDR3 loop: CSAKTGLPQHF. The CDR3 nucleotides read TGCAGTGCTAAAACCGGGCTGCCCCAGCATTTT.

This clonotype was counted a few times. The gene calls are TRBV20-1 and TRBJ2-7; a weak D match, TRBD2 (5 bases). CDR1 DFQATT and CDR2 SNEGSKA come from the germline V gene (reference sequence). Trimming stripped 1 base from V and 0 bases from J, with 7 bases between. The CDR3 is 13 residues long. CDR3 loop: CSARVAGSYEQYF. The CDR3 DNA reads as TGCAGTGCTAGAGTGGCGGGCTCCTACGAGCAGTACTTC.

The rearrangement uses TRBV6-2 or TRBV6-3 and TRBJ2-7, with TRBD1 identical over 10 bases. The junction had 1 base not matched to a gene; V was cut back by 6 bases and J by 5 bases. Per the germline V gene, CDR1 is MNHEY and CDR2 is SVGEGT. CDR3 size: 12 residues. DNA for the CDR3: TGTGCCAGCAGGACAGGGGGCGACGAGCAGTACTTC. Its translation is CASRTGGDEQYF.

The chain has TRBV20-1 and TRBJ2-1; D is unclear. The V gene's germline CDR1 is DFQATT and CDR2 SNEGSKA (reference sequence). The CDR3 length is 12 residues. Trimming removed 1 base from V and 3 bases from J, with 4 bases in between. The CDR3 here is CSARADYNEQFF. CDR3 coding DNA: TGCAGTGCTAGAGCTGACTACAATGAGCAGTTCTTC.

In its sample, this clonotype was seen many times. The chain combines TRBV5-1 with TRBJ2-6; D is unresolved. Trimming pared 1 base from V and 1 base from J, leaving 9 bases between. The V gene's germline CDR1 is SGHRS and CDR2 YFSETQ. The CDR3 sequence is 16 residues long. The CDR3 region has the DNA TGCGCCAGCAGCTTGTCTGGTTCTTCTGGGGCCAACGTCCTGACTTTC. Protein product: CASSLSGSSGANVLTF.

CDR3 in amino acids: CASSSGRAGYEQYF. In DNA, the CDR3 is TGTGCCAGTAGTAGCGGGAGGGCCGGCTACGAGCAGTACTTC. The chain employs TRBV19 and TRBJ2-7, with 9 bases lining up with TRBD2. This CDR3 spans 14 amino acids. V lost 4 bases, J lost 3 bases, and 4 bases stayed unmatched. Germline CDR1 LNHDA, CDR2 SQIVND (reference sequence).

The CDR3 DNA is TGTGCCAGCAGTGAGGGAGGCTCTGGGGCCAACGTCCTGACTTTC. Translated: CASSEGGSGANVLTF. The chain combines TRBV2 with TRBJ2-6, with D tentatively TRBD2 (6 bases). The CDR3 loop spans 15 amino acids. V dropped 3 bases and J dropped 0 bases, with 6 bases sitting between them. Germline V gene data show CDR1 as SNHLY and CDR2 as FYNNEI.

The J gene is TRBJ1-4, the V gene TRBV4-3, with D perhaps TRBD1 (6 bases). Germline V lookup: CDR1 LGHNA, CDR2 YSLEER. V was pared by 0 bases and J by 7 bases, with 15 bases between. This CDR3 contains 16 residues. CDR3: CASSQDGGARGEKLFF. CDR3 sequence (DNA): TGCGCCAGCAGCCAAGATGGGGGGGCGAGAGGTGAAAAACTGTTTTTT.

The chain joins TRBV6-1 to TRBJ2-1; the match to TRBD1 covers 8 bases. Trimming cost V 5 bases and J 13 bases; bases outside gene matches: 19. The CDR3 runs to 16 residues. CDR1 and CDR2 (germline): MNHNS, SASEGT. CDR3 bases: TGTGCCAGCAGTACCTCCGGGACAGGCTACCGACTCCCCCAGTTCTTC. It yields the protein CASSTSGTGYRLPQFF.

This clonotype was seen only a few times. CDR3: CSARRDTGITEAFF. The DNA of the CDR3 is TGCAGTGCTAGACGGGACACAGGGATCACTGAAGCTTTCTTT. The chain combines TRBV20-1 with TRBJ1-1, with a tentative D call TRBD1 (6 bases). The germline gives CDR1 DFQATT, CDR2 SNEGSKA (reference sequence). V dropped 2 bases and J dropped 4 bases, with 14 bases sitting between them. This CDR3 region has 14 residues.

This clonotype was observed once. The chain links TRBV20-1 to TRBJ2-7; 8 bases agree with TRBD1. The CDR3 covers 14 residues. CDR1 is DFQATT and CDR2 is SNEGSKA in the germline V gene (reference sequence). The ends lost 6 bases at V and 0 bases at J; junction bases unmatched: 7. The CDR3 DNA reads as TGCAGTGCCCCGGGACAGGAGAACTCCTACGAGCAGTACTTC. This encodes CSAPGQENSYEQYF.

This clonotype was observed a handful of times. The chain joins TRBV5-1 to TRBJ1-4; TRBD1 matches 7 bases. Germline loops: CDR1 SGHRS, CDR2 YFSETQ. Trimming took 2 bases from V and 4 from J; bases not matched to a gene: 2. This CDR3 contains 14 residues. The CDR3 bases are TGCGCCAGCAGCTTACAGGGGAATAATGAAAAACTGTTTTTT. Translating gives CASSLQGNNEKLFF.

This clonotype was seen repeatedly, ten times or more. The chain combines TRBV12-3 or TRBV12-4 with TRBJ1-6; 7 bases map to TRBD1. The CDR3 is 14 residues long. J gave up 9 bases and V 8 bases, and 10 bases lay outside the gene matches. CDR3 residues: CASRDRTTFSPLHF. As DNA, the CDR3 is TGTGCCAGCCGGGACAGAACAACTTTTTCACCCCTCCACTTT.

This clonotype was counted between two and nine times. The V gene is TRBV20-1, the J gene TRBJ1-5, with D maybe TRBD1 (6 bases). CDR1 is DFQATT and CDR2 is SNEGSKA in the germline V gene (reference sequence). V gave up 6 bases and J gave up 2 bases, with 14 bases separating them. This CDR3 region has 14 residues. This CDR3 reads CSAQPGGGNQPQHF. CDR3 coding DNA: TGCAGTGCCCAGCCCGGGGGCGGCAATCAGCCCCAGCATTTT.